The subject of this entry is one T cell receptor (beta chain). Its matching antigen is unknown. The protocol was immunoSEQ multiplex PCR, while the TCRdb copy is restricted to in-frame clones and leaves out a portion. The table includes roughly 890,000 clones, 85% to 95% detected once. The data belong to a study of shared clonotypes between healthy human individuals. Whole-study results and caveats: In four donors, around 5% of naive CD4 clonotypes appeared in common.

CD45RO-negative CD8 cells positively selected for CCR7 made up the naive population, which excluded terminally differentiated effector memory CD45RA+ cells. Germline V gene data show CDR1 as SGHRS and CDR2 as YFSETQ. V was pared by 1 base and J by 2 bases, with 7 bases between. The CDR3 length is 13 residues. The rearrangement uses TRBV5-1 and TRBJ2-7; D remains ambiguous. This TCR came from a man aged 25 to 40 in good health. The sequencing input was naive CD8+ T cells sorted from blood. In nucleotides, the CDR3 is TGCGCCAGCAGCTTGCTCTCTACCTACGAGCAGTACTTC. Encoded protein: CASSLLSTYEQYF.